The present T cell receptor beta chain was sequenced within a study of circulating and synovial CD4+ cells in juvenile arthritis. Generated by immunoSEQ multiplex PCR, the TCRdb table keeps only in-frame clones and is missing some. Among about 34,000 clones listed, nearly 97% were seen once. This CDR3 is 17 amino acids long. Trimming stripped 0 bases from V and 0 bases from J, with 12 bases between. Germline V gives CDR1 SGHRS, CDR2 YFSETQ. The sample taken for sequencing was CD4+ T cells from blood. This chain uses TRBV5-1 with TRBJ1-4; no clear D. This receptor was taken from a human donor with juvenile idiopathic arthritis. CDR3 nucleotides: TGCGCCAGCAGCTTGGGAGCCTACGCGGCAACTAATGAAAAACTGTTTTTT. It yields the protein CASSLGAYAATNEKLFF.